This T cell receptor beta chain stems from a study of identifying expanded T cells in peripheral blood (dated by TCRdb to about 2019). Study-wide context: Technical replicates were generated by sequencing separate aliquots of the same genomic DNA pool, with four replicates compared pairwise. What the authors observed across the whole study: Both the number of clones called differentially abundant and the false-positive rate were significantly reduced by the beta-binomial model across all healthy-donor time intervals. The authors expected that over much longer intervals, such as months to years, biological variance in healthy repertoires might increase even further. The binomial model flagged about 1.1 differentially abundant clones between technical replicates but 15 to 17 over roughly two weeks and 19 over around four weeks. In all healthy donors, the variance in clone template counts between samples taken roughly 14 days apart rose significantly as total template count increased.

The immunoSEQ Assay, which relies on bias-controlled multiplex PCR amplification of genomic DNA, was used to profile TCRbeta CDR3 regions. On the authors' methods: The absolute abundance of each unique TCRbeta CDR3 region was quantified after sequences were collapsed and filtered. Differential abundance was assessed using a binomial (Fisher-equivalent) model and a beta-binomial model in which time-dependent variance fitted from healthy donors was added. Clones with fewer than 5 combined templates were removed, and a clone was called differentially abundant if the clone's Benjamini-Hochberg FDR was below 0.01. The form v = (b*log(k)+a)^2 was used to model beta-binomial variance as a function of total template count across the two samples. Held by TCRdb, this immuneACCESS table contains in-frame sequences only and omits some clones. Under half of the omission traces to an unresolved V gene where checked; the cause of the rest is unknown. The V and J calls and clone size come from that table; D and trimming were worked out from the DNA. This sample has approximately 81,000 clones in its table, and about four fifths of those were observed once. About 18% of the sample comes from the top ten.

Here V drops 7 bases and J drops 2 bases, and the junction holds 13 bases not matched to any gene. In the germline V gene, CDR1 corresponds to SGHRS and CDR2 to YFSETQ. Counted from cysteine to phenylalanine, this CDR3 has 16 amino acids. Only CDR3 DNA is held: 48 bases, read in frame from base 1. For this clone: Its antigen remains undetermined. No per-base quality is available; no much larger clone lies one base away.

During the collection period, no immune events, such as infections, were documented for the healthy donors. Time-dependent variance in a beta-binomial model of T-cell clone differential abundance was calibrated using healthy-donor blood repertoires as a training cohort. The training cohort was composed of 10 or so healthy donors, 3 female and 7 male. An age range of about 25 to 64 years, with an average of roughly 45 years, was recorded for the donors. Whole blood, obtained from a commercial supplier, was collected from each healthy donor at three time points spaced approximately two weeks apart. For immunosequencing, genomic DNA was extracted from unsorted whole blood.

What was sequenced was blood. The sequence derives from a person aged 18 to 75 in good health. The receptor chain draws on TRBV5-1 and TRBJ1-2, and 8 bases in between align with TRBD1. The DNA is as follows: TGCGCCAGCGGCAATCAAAACACAGGGGGAAACTATGGCTACACCTTC. This encodes CASGNQNTGGNYGYTF.